The 5 T cell receptor beta chains below come from one sample, sequenced in a study of T-cell reconstitution after alpha-beta-depleted transplantation in children. Unique molecular identifiers featured in how the TCRbeta library was prepared. TCRdb re-called the PCR reads with MiXCR, one entry per CDR3 protein. The sample lists 450,000 to 600,000 distinct CDR3 sequences, 32% occurring once. The sample here was PBMCs from the stem cell graft donor, taken from the stem cell graft. Receptors were obtained from a human donor who donated a stem cell graft to a child with aplastic anemia.

Notes on this clonotype: At one of its ends the junction is not consistent with the germline gene, which may arise from a read error. The chain uses TRBV7-8 and TRBJ1-5; the D is unclear. The CDR3 spans 14 residues. Germline V lookup: CDR1 SGHVS, CDR2 FQNEAQ. This CDR3 reads CASSLAYRNQPQHF. DNA for the CDR3: TGTGCCAGCAGCCTAGCGTATCGGAATCAGCCCCAGCATTTT.

This clonotype was recorded only once. The V and J genes are TRBV7-2 and TRBJ2-1; TRBD2 agrees at 16 bases. The CDR3 length is 16 residues. CDR1 and CDR2 from the germline V gene are SGHTA and FQGNSA. Trimming at V came to 5 bases and at J to 8 bases, leaving 6 bases not matched to a gene. Here the CDR3 DNA reads TGTGCCAGCAGCCCAGGGGGACTAGCGGGAGGGGATGAGCAGTTCTTC. Protein product: CASSPGGLAGGDEQFF.

The chain uses TRBV10-3 and TRBJ2-5; no reliable D call. There are 16 residues in the CDR3. V was cut by 0 bases and J by 5 bases, with 16 bases left in between. Germline CDR1 and CDR2: ENHRY and SYGVKD. The CDR3 DNA is TGTGCCATCAGTGAGTCTCATATCGCCTTAGAGGAGACCCAGTACTTC. Translating gives CAISESHIALEETQYF.

The chain carries TRBV5-6 and TRBJ2-2; TRBD1 matches at 8 bases. The V gene's germline CDR1 is SGHDT and CDR2 YYEEEE. This CDR3 has 15 residues. Trimming cost V 4 bases and J 6 bases; bases outside gene matches: 8. CDR3 sequence: CASSPDRAVAGELFF. DNA of the CDR3: TGTGCCAGCAGCCCGGACAGGGCAGTGGCCGGGGAGCTGTTTTTT.

V and J are TRBV18 and TRBJ1-1, with 7 positions matching TRBD1. Germline lookup yields CDR1 KGHSH and CDR2 LQKENI. The V gene end was trimmed by 1 base and the J gene end by 3 bases; junction bases not matched to a gene: 14. The CDR3 length is 18 residues. The CDR3 sequence: CASSPRSLLRQGDTEAFF. The CDR3, as DNA: TGTGCCAGCTCACCACGATCTCTATTGAGACAGGGAGACACTGAAGCTTTCTTT.